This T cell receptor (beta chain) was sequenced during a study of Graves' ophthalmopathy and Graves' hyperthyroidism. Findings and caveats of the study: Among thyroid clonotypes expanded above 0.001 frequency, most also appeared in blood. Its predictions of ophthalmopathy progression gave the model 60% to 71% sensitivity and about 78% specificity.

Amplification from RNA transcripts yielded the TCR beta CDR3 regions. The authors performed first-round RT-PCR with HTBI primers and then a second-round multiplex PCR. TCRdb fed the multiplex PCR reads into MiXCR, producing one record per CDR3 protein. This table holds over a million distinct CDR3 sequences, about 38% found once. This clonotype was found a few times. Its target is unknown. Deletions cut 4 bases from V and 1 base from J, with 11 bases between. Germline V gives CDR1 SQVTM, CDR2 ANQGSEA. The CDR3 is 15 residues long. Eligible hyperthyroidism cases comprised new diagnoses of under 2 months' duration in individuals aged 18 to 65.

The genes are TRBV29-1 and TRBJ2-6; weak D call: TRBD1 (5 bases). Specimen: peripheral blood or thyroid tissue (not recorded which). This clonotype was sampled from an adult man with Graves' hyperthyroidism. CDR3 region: CSVGAGSSGANVLTF. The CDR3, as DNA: TGCAGCGTTGGAGCAGGGTCATCTGGGGCCAACGTCCTGACTTTC.